What follows is one T cell receptor (beta chain) and its context. Original processing methods: How many nucleated cells were present was estimated from reference gene primer amplification. Libraries were prepared by immunoSEQ multiplex PCR; TCRdb keeps only in-frame clonotypes and omits some of them. V, J and clone size were drawn from that table, and D and trimming were deduced from the DNA. The sample consists of roughly 140,000 clones, about 91% of them appearing once. The record originates from a study of blood T cell repertoires in COVID-19. Turning to the study itself: The origin of the acute and convalescent COVID-19 samples was the United States, Italy and Spain. PBMCs, B-cell-depleted T cells, or T cells provided the cDNA or gDNA that made up the material.

The ends lost 4 bases at V and 5 bases at J; junction bases unmatched: 10. CDR3 length: 16 amino acids. Germline V gene sequence: CDR1 LGHNA, CDR2 YSLEER. This TCR was sampled from a human donor in a cohort sampled during active COVID-19. The source material was peripheral blood. The V and J genes are TRBV4-3 and TRBJ1-4; 7 nucleotides match TRBD1. This chain's CDR3 is CASSPSPQGFNEKLFF. The CDR3 coding sequence is TGCGCCAGCAGCCCTTCCCCACAGGGGTTCAATGAAAAACTGTTTTTT.